Below, 19 T cell receptor beta chains from the same sample are listed, as sequenced in a study of cytomegalovirus exposure and HLA in healthy donors. Using immunoSEQ multiplex PCR, the repertoire was profiled, and TCRdb retains in-frame clones only, with some absent. The table includes approximately 180,000 clones, around 88% detected once. The sample comprised PBMCs. The receptors were sampled from a woman younger than 35 in good health and CMV-seronegative.

The gene calls are TRBV6-5 and TRBJ2-7; D perhaps matches TRBD2 (6 bases). Germline-derived CDR1 and CDR2 are MNHEY and SVGAGI. Trimming pared 3 bases from V and 3 bases from J, leaving 9 bases between. This CDR3 spans 13 amino acids. CDR3 coding DNA: TGTGCCAGCAGTTATCTCGGGAGCTACGAGCAGTACTTC. Its protein product is CASSYLGSYEQYF.

The V call is TRBV19, the J call TRBJ1-1; possible D gene TRBD1, 6 bases. Deletions cut 6 bases from V and 0 bases from J, with 17 bases between. Per germline, CDR1 LNHDA and CDR2 SQIVND (reference sequence). The CDR3 spans 16 residues. The CDR3 DNA reads TGTGCCAGTAGGCTTGGGGGGGCAGGGCTGAACACTGAAGCTTTCTTT. It translates to CASRLGGAGLNTEAFF. The full variable domain, its missing parts supplied by reference TRBV19 and TRBJ1-1, is DGGITQSPKYLFRKEGQNVTLSCEQNLNHDAMYWYRQDPGQGLRLIYYSQIVNDFQKGDIAEGYSVSREKKESFPLTVTSAQKNPTAFYLCASRLGGAGLNTEAFFGQGTRLTVV.

The chain combines TRBV4-1 with TRBJ1-1; D may be TRBD1 (6 bases). CDR1 is MGHRA and CDR2 is YSYEKL in the germline V gene. V lost 4 bases, J lost 5 bases, and 14 bases lay in between. The length of the CDR3 is 14 residues. CDR3 DNA sequence: TGCGCCAGCAGCCGGGCCACAGGGTTGACTGAAGCTTTCTTT. Protein sequence: CASSRATGLTEAFF.

This chain uses TRBV13 with TRBJ2-3; 9 bases are a match to TRBD1. This CDR3 has 15 residues. V was clipped by 5 bases and J by 2 bases; unmatched bases: 5. Germline lookup yields CDR1 PRHDT and CDR2 FYEKMQ (reference sequence). The DNA for the CDR3 is TGTGCCAGCAGCACCGGGACAGGGATCACAGATACGCAGTATTTT. Its protein is CASSTGTGITDTQYF.

This rearrangement joins TRBV18 to TRBJ2-5; 7 bases fit TRBD1. CDR1 KGHSH and CDR2 LQKENI come from the germline V gene. CDR3 size: 13 residues. V trimming: 2 bases; J trimming: 4 bases; junction bases outside the gene matches: 1. The CDR3 protein is CASSPDRAETQYF. The CDR3, as DNA: TGTGCCAGCTCACCAGACAGGGCAGAGACCCAGTACTTC.

This clone was observed a few times. The CDR3 loop is CASSSDREYGYTF. In DNA, the CDR3 is TGTGCCAGCAGCTCGGACAGGGAATATGGCTACACCTTC. The V call is TRBV11-2, the J call TRBJ1-2, with TRBD1 matching 8 bases. The length of the CDR3 is 13 residues. J gave up 5 bases and V 4 bases, and 3 bases lay outside the gene matches. Per germline, CDR1 SGHAT and CDR2 FQNNGV.

The rearrangement joins TRBV5-1 to TRBJ1-4, with 7 bases fitting TRBD1. Per the germline V gene, CDR1 is SGHRS and CDR2 is YFSETQ. J was trimmed by 4 bases and V by 4 bases; bases with no gene match: 4. The CDR3 has 14 residues. DNA for the CDR3: TGCGCCAGCAGCCCGGGACAGCTTAATGAAAAACTGTTTTTT. Residues: CASSPGQLNEKLFF.

The genes are TRBV4-2 and TRBJ2-1; weak D call: TRBD2 (5 bases). This CDR3 region has 15 residues. Per germline, CDR1 LGHNA and CDR2 YNFKEQ. V lost 0 bases, J lost 5 bases, and 11 bases lay in between. The CDR3 protein is CASSQDRTPNNEQFF. In DNA, the CDR3 is TGTGCCAGCAGCCAAGATCGGACTCCGAACAATGAGCAGTTCTTC.

The chain combines TRBV7-6 with TRBJ2-7, with 9 bases aligning to TRBD1. The V segment lost 3 bases and the J segment 5 bases; nucleotides outside the gene matches: 11. Germline CDR1 reads SGHVS; CDR2 reads FNYEAQ. This CDR3 is 16 amino acids long. CDR3 amino acids: CASSFWGNRGPNEQYF. In nucleotides, the CDR3 is TGTGCCAGCAGCTTTTGGGGCAACAGGGGGCCTAACGAGCAGTACTTC.

The V call is TRBV5-6, the J call TRBJ1-2, with D unclear. CDR1 and CDR2 (germline): SGHDT, YYEEEE. Trimming left V 9 bases short and J 8 bases short, with 17 bases between. The CDR3 length is 12 residues. In nucleotides, the CDR3 is TGTGCCACCGTTGACATGTTTAAGGGCTACACCTTC. Translation: CATVDMFKGYTF.

This chain's CDR3 is CASGLGTAASTDTQYF. The CDR3 DNA sequence: TGTGCTAGTGGTTTGGGGACAGCGGCTAGCACAGATACGCAGTATTTT. The rearrangement links TRBV12-5 to TRBJ2-3; maybe TRBD1 (6 bases). Per the germline V gene, CDR1 is LGHNT and CDR2 is FRNRAP. There are 16 residues in the CDR3. Trimming took off 1 base at V and 0 bases at J, with 11 bases between the two ends. Variable domain in full (rest from reference TRBV12-5 and TRBJ2-3): DARVTQTPRHKVTEMGQEVTMRCQPILGHNTVFWYRQTMMQGLELLAYFRNRAPLDDSGMPKDRFSAEMPDATLATLKIQPSEPRDSAVYFCASGLGTAASTDTQYFGPGTRLTVL.

The count of this clone is one. The chain is built from TRBV28 and TRBJ2-7; possibly TRBD2 for D (5 bases). The CDR3 contains 12 residues. V lost 1 base, J lost 6 bases, and 7 bases lay in between. Germline V gene sequence: CDR1 MDHEN, CDR2 SYDVKM. The CDR3, as DNA: TGTGCCAGCAGTTTATCGGCGGGCGAGCAGTACTTC. This sequence encodes CASSLSAGEQYF.

Points on this clone: A single base separates this from a much larger clone, so it may be a read error. The rearrangement joins TRBV2 to TRBJ2-7; D perhaps matches TRBD1 (6 bases). The CDR3 has 12 residues. Germline lookup yields CDR1 SNHLY and CDR2 FYNNEI. The V end was cut by 3 bases, the J end by 3 bases, with 6 bases between. The CDR3 DNA sequence: TGTGCCAGCAGTGACAGGGGCTACGAGCAGTACTTC. Protein product: CASSDRGYEQYF.

This chain's CDR3 is CASSWGTGSFNQPQHF. The CDR3 DNA follows: TGTGCCAGCAGCTGGGGGACAGGGAGCTTCAATCAGCCCCAGCATTTT. The chain carries TRBV7-9 and TRBJ1-5, with 9 bases that match TRBD1. Trimming removed 4 bases from V and 3 bases from J; junction bases left unmatched: 7. The CDR3 is 16 residues long. The germline V gene encodes CDR1 SEHNR and CDR2 FQNEAQ (reference sequence).

Worth noting for this clone: A junction boundary mismatches the germline segment, possibly from a read error. In the same sample, other DNA sequences code for this CDR3. The V and J genes are TRBV15 and TRBJ2-5, with 9 bases fitting TRBD1. From germline, CDR1 is LNHNV and CDR2 YYDKDF (reference sequence). The CDR3 spans 14 residues. The CDR3 sequence: CATSRGQGGETQYF. The CDR3 DNA sequence: TGCGCCACCAGCAGGGGACAGGGAGGGGAGACCCAGTACTTC. Together with reference TRBV15 and TRBJ2-5, the CDR3 gives the full variable domain: DAMVIQNPRYQVTQFGKPVTLSCSQTLNHNVMYWYQQKSSQAPKLLFHYYDKDFNNEADTPDNFQSRRPNTSFCFLDIRSPGLGDTAMYLCATSRGQGGETQYFGPGTRLLVL.

The rearrangement links TRBV18 to TRBJ2-7; 8 bases agree with TRBD1. Germline loops: CDR1 KGHSH, CDR2 LQKENI. The V segment lost 3 bases and the J segment 3 bases; nucleotides outside the gene matches: 4. This CDR3 spans 14 amino acids. The CDR3 protein is CASSPGTGLYEQYF. The DNA for the CDR3 is TGTGCCAGCTCACCCGGGACAGGCCTCTACGAGCAGTACTTC.

The table lists this clone with a count of one. This chain links TRBV27 with TRBJ1-5; D unclear. The V and J ends lost 3 bases and 2 bases respectively, with 17 bases between them. Germline CDR1 reads MNHEY; CDR2 reads SMNVEV (reference sequence). This CDR3 spans 17 amino acids. Written as DNA, the CDR3 is TGTGCCAGCAGTTTCGTAAGTTCCCGGGATGGCAATCAGCCCCAGCATTTT. It is translated as CASSFVSSRDGNQPQHF.

V is TRBV9 and J is TRBJ2-5; tentatively, D is TRBD2 (5 bases). CDR1 is SGDLS and CDR2 is YYNGEE in the germline V gene. The CDR3 sequence is 15 residues long. V gave up 0 bases and J gave up 1 base, with 10 bases separating them. This chain's CDR3 is CASSVESSVQETQYF. CDR3 nucleotide sequence: TGTGCCAGCAGCGTAGAAAGTAGCGTCCAAGAGACCCAGTACTTC.

V usage is TRBV6-1 and J usage is TRBJ2-3, with TRBD2 matching over 12 bases. Germline CDR1 is MNHNS and CDR2 is SASEGT. With 3 bases clipped from V and 8 bases from J, the junction kept 9 bases outside the gene matches. This CDR3 contains 16 residues. CDR3 in DNA: TGTGCCAGCAGTGAGGCGACTAGCGGGAGCGGGGGTACGCAGTATTTT. This gives the protein CASSEATSGSGGTQYF.